These 16 T cell receptor beta chains were all obtained from the same sample, sequenced in a study of Graves' ophthalmopathy and Graves' hyperthyroidism. As the template, RNA transcripts were used to amplify TCR beta CDR3 regions. HTBI primers were employed in first-round RT-PCR, then a second-round multiplex PCR followed. TCRdb passed the multiplex PCR reads through MiXCR, listing each CDR3 protein once. This sample has about 740,000 distinct CDR3 sequences, with 35% to 50% found just once. Material: peripheral blood. The receptors derive from an adult man with Graves' ophthalmopathy.

This sequence joins TRBV10-3 and TRBJ2-7; D ambiguous. V shed 11 bases and J shed 2 bases, with 19 bases lying between them. This CDR3 comprises 14 residues. The germline gives CDR1 ENHRY, CDR2 SYGVKD. DNA for the CDR3: TGTGCCTTAACCGGCATCGCCGGGCCCTACGAGCAGTACTTC. Translation: CALTGIAGPYEQYF.

V and J are TRBV10-3 and TRBJ2-5; 11 bases align to TRBD2. The germline CDR1 and CDR2 sequences are ENHRY and SYGVKD. With V trimmed by 5 bases and J by 2 bases, 4 bases remained unmatched. This CDR3 contains 15 residues. CDR3 sequence reads: CAISRLAGRQETQYF. CDR3 nucleotides: TGTGCCATCAGTCGACTAGCGGGACGTCAAGAGACCCAGTACTTC.

This clonotype came up a few times. The chain employs TRBV2 and TRBJ2-2, with D possibly TRBD1 on 6 matching bases. From germline, CDR1 is SNHLY and CDR2 FYNNEI. This CDR3 is built from 16 residues. The V gene lost 4 bases and the J gene lost 3 bases, with 15 bases spanning the gap. Here the CDR3 DNA reads TGTGCCAGCAGTGTTTGGCAGGGGCTGGACACCGGGGAGCTGTTTTTT. Protein: CASSVWQGLDTGELFF.

This clonotype was recorded only once. This could be a read error, since a much larger clone is one nucleotide away. V gene TRBV10-1 combines with J gene TRBJ2-7; D remains ambiguous. Germline V gene data show CDR1 as WNHNN and CDR2 as SYGVQD (reference sequence). The length of the CDR3 is 13 residues. The V end lost 4 bases, the J end lost 4 bases, and 11 bases lay between the germline ends. CDR3 DNA sequence: TGCGCCAGCAGTGGGTCTTGGGCGTACGAGCAGTACTTC. It specifies CASSGSWAYEQYF.

Concerning this clonotype: A read error may be the cause here, since a much bigger clone is one base away. The CDR3 DNA follows: TGTGCCAGTAGGCGATTGGTCGGGGGCGGGGAGCTGTTTTTT. Residues: CASRRLVGGGELFF. The chain links TRBV19 to TRBJ2-2; D is perhaps TRBD2 (6 bases). Germline values: CDR1 LNHDA, CDR2 SQIVND (reference sequence). The V gene lost 6 bases and the J gene lost 7 bases, with 15 bases spanning the gap. This CDR3 has 14 amino acids.

The chain is built from TRBV28 and TRBJ2-7; D is unclear. With 4 bases removed from V and 3 bases from J, the gap between germline ends came to 10 bases. The CDR3 is 13 amino acids. Per the germline V gene, CDR1 is MDHEN and CDR2 is SYDVKM. For the CDR3, the DNA is TGTGCCAGCAGTTCGACTGTCCACTACGAGCAGTACTTC. Its translation is CASSSTVHYEQYF. Full variable domain (remainder filled in from reference TRBV28 and TRBJ2-7): DVKVTQSSRYLVKRTGEKVFLECVQDMDHENMFWYRQDPGLGLRLIYFSYDVKMKEKGDIPEGYSVSREKKERFSLILESASTNQTSMYLCASSSTVHYEQYFGPGTRLTVT.

Of note for this clonotype: A much larger clone sits a single nucleotide away, making a read error possible. The conserved closing phenylalanine or tryptophan is absent in this CDR3, likely reflecting a read error. V and J are TRBV11-2 and TRBJ2-5, with D possibly matching TRBD2 (6 bases). Looked up from germline, CDR1 is SGHAT and CDR2 is FQNNGV. The CDR3 is 13 amino acids. Trimming removed 7 bases from V and 5 bases from J, with 14 bases in between. The CDR3 here is CASNRYGTETQYL. The DNA of the CDR3 is TGTGCCAGCAATCGGTACGGGACTGAGACCCAGTACCTC.

There are many counts of this clonotype. The CDR3 is CASSETDSPGNTIYF. The CDR3 region has the DNA TGCGCCAGCAGTGAGACGGACAGCCCTGGAAACACCATATATTTT. The chain is built from TRBV10-2 and TRBJ1-3; weak D call: TRBD1 (6 bases). Germline V lookup: CDR1 WSHSY, CDR2 SAAADI. The CDR3 totals 15 residues. Deletions cut 2 bases from V and 2 bases from J, with 10 bases between.

There are a few counts of this clonotype. DNA for the CDR3: TGTGCCAGCAGCTCCACACGGGCGGACAGGGCTAATACTGGGGCCAACGTCCTGACTTTC. It translates to CASSSTRADRANTGANVLTF. V gene TRBV7-8 combines with J gene TRBJ2-6; 8 nucleotides align to TRBD1. With 4 bases clipped from V and 2 bases from J, the junction kept 16 bases outside the gene matches. Looked up from germline, CDR1 is SGHVS and CDR2 is FQNEAQ. The CDR3 loop spans 20 amino acids.

This chain uses TRBV10-3 with TRBJ2-7, with D perhaps matching TRBD2 (7 bases). CDR1 and CDR2 from the germline V gene are ENHRY and SYGVKD. The CDR3 is 15 amino acids. V lost 10 bases, J lost 5 bases, and 24 bases lay in between. The CDR3 DNA reads as TGTGCCAGCACCCCGATGGGGGGGGGCGTCGACGAGCAGTACTTC. Protein product: CASTPMGGGVDEQYF.

This clonotype was seen a few times. The V gene is TRBV5-1, the J gene TRBJ1-3; weak D call: TRBD1 (5 bases). The CDR3 has 16 residues. Trimming shortened V by 0 bases and J by 0 bases, and 10 bases separated the two germline ends. Germline V gene sequence: CDR1 SGHRS, CDR2 YFSETQ. DNA of the CDR3: TGCGCCAGCAGCTTGGAGGGGTCTTACTCTGGAAACACCATATATTTT. It encodes CASSLEGSYSGNTIYF. The full variable domain, rest sourced from reference TRBV5-1 and TRBJ1-3, is KAGVTQTPRYLIKTRGQQVTLSCSPISGHRSVSWYQQTPGQGLQFLFEYFSETQRNKGNFPGRFSGRQFSNSRSEMNVSTLELGDSALYLCASSLEGSYSGNTIYFGEGSWLTVV.

The rearrangement joins TRBV20-1 to TRBJ2-5; D perhaps matches TRBD1 (6 bases). Germline CDR1 reads DFQATT; CDR2 reads SNEGSKA (reference sequence). V lost 3 bases and J lost 4, with 15 bases in between. The CDR3 length is 14 residues. CDR3 sequence: CSARAQGLTETQYF. CDR3 bases: TGCAGTGCTAGGGCTCAGGGGTTAACAGAGACCCAGTACTTC.

There are many counts of this clonotype. The chain couples TRBV7-9 to TRBJ2-2; TRBD2 matches 7 bases. The CDR3 contains 14 residues. Trimming cost V 6 bases and J 1 base; bases outside gene matches: 2. Germline assignment: CDR1 SEHNR and CDR2 FQNEAQ (reference sequence). The DNA of the CDR3 is TGTGCCAGCAGGCGGGGGATGAACACCGGGGAGCTGTTTTTT. This sequence encodes CASRRGMNTGELFF.

This clonotype was observed a handful of times. V usage is TRBV11-3 and J usage is TRBJ2-5; the match to TRBD2 covers 10 bases. Germline loops: CDR1 SGHNT, CDR2 YENEEA. Trimming cost V 9 bases and J 3 bases; bases outside gene matches: 7. The CDR3 totals 14 residues. CDR3 sequence: CARSSGGDEETQYF. CDR3 DNA: TGTGCCAGATCGAGCGGGGGGGACGAAGAGACCCAGTACTTC.

This clonotype was observed many times. The CDR3 is CASRTGTVYGYTF. The CDR3 DNA is TGTGCCAGCAGGACCGGGACGGTTTATGGCTACACCTTC. The V call is TRBV10-3, the J call TRBJ1-2; weak D call: TRBD1 (5 bases). The CDR3 has 13 residues. Germline V CDR1 and CDR2: ENHRY, SYGVKD. Trimming shortened V by 10 bases and J by 5 bases, and 17 bases separated the two germline ends.

This clonotype occurred many times. The V gene is TRBV7-2, the J gene TRBJ1-5, with TRBD1 identical over 8 bases. V was clipped by 5 bases and J by 5 bases; unmatched bases: 8. Looked up from germline, CDR1 is SGHTA and CDR2 is FQGNSA. There are 15 residues in the CDR3. This CDR3 is CASSPRAGGHQPQHF. The CDR3 nucleotides are TGTGCCAGCAGCCCTCGGGCAGGGGGCCATCAGCCCCAGCATTTT.